The 14 T cell receptor beta chains reported below all come from one sample, sequenced in a study of blood T cell repertoires in COVID-19 (dated by TCRdb to 2020 to 2022). To prepare the library, the immunoSEQ multiplex PCR assay was applied. Entries here come from immuneACCESS through TCRdb and include only in-frame sequences with V and J called. Some clones fail to appear in such tables; in the studies checked, an unresolved V gene covers under half of the shortfall, and the cause of the remainder is unknown. The sample table lists 430,000 or so clones, roughly 88% of them with a count of one. The ten biggest clones cover approximately 1.8% of the sample. Sequencing was done on a sample of PBMCs or T cells enriched from blood (not recorded which). These receptors all come from a woman aged 40 to 50 who had recovered from COVID-19.

The rearrangement links TRBV24-1 to TRBJ1-5; no clear D. From germline, CDR1 is KGHDR and CDR2 SFDVKD. The length of the CDR3 is 13 residues. V dropped 5 bases and J dropped 2 bases, with 6 bases sitting between them. The CDR3, as DNA: TGTGCCACCAGTGTCGGAGGCAATCAGCCCCAGCATTTT. Translating gives CATSVGGNQPQHF.

Points on this clone: Distinct nucleotide sequences in the sample also encode this CDR3. The chain carries TRBV5-1 and TRBJ2-5; D unresolved. Trimming stripped 2 bases from V and 2 bases from J, with 4 bases between. Germline CDR1 reads SGHRS; CDR2 reads YFSETQ. This CDR3 spans 12 amino acids. In nucleotides, the CDR3 is TGCGCCAGCAGCTTTGAGCAAGAGACCCAGTACTTC. As protein: CASSFEQETQYF.

The rearrangement joins TRBV3-1 (or the pseudogene TRBV3-2) to TRBJ2-7; D is possibly TRBD1 (5 bases). The CDR3 is made up of 14 amino acids. The V gene lost 3 bases and the J gene lost 2 bases, with 11 bases spanning the gap. Germline V gene sequence: CDR1 LGHDT, CDR2 YNNKEL (reference sequence). This chain's CDR3 is CASSQMGHPYEQYF. CDR3 coding DNA: TGTGCCAGCAGCCAGATGGGGCACCCCTACGAGCAGTACTTC.

This chain joins TRBV27 and TRBJ2-7, with D perhaps matching TRBD2 (6 bases). V dropped 6 bases and J dropped 2 bases, with 14 bases sitting between them. CDR1 and CDR2 from the germline V gene are MNHEY and SMNVEV (reference sequence). The CDR3 loop spans 14 amino acids. Here the CDR3 reads CASSLDGSPYEQYF. Here the CDR3 DNA reads TGTGCCAGCAGCCTAGACGGGAGCCCCTACGAGCAGTACTTC.

The V call is TRBV5-1, the J call TRBJ2-7, with 7 bases aligning to TRBD2. The V gene's germline CDR1 is SGHRS and CDR2 YFSETQ. This CDR3 region has 14 residues. The V segment lost 0 bases and the J segment 3 bases; nucleotides outside the gene matches: 3. CDR3 protein: CASSLDGRRYEQYF. The CDR3 region has the DNA TGCGCCAGCAGCTTGGACGGGAGGCGCTACGAGCAGTACTTC.

This clone was counted a few times. V usage is TRBV3-1 (or the pseudogene TRBV3-2) and J usage is TRBJ1-2; 8 nucleotides match TRBD1. The CDR3 length is 14 residues. J gave up 6 bases and V 2 bases, and 5 bases lay outside the gene matches. From germline, CDR1 is LGHDT and CDR2 YNNKEL (reference sequence). CDR3 amino acids: CASSQTDRDDGYTF. The CDR3 DNA reads as TGTGCCAGCAGCCAAACGGACAGGGACGATGGCTACACCTTC.

CDR3 bases: TGTGCCAGCGGGAAGGGGGCCCCAGAGACCCAGTACTTC. It translates to CASGKGAPETQYF. V gene TRBV6-5 combines with J gene TRBJ2-5, with 7 positions matching TRBD1. Germline loops: CDR1 MNHEY, CDR2 SVGAGI. With V trimmed by 8 bases and J by 4 bases, 7 bases remained unmatched. This CDR3 spans 13 amino acids.

The rearrangement links TRBV3-1 (or the pseudogene TRBV3-2) to TRBJ2-1, with TRBD2 matching 16 bases. V lost 4 bases and J lost 0; bases outside the gene matches: 6. The CDR3 sequence is 19 residues long. Per germline, CDR1 LGHDT and CDR2 YNNKEL (reference sequence). The CDR3 is CASSPGLAGGLSSYNEQFF. The CDR3 DNA follows: TGTGCCAGCAGCCCGGGACTAGCGGGAGGGCTTAGCTCCTACAATGAGCAGTTCTTC.

This chain connects TRBV18 to TRBJ1-5; 8 bases align to TRBD1. The junction had 0 bases not matched to a gene; V was cut back by 6 bases and J by 2 bases. The CDR3 loop spans 13 amino acids. Per germline, CDR1 KGHSH and CDR2 LQKENI. The CDR3 loop is CASSTGGNQPQHF. The CDR3 coding sequence is TGTGCCAGCTCGACAGGGGGCAATCAGCCCCAGCATTTT. Together with reference TRBV18 and TRBJ1-5, the CDR3 gives the full variable domain: NAGVMQNPRHLVRRRGQEARLRCSPMKGHSHVYWYRQLPEEGLKFMVYLQKENIIDESGMPKERFSAEFPKEGPSILRIQQVVRGDSAAYFCASSTGGNQPQHFGDGTRLSIL.

CDR3 sequence: CASSLELAGGTLHEQYF. The CDR3 nucleotides read TGTGCCAGCAGCTTAGAGCTAGCGGGAGGAACCCTTCACGAGCAGTACTTC. The V call is TRBV11-2, the J call TRBJ2-7; 11 bases map to TRBD2. Germline loops: CDR1 SGHAT, CDR2 FQNNGV. Unmatched junction bases numbered 9, after V lost 0 bases and J lost 5 bases. CDR3 length equals 17 residues.

The V and J genes are TRBV6-5 and TRBJ1-4; 8 bases align to TRBD1. Germline V lookup: CDR1 MNHEY, CDR2 SVGAGI. Losses at the gene ends were 5 bases for V and 5 bases for J; bases not matched to a gene: 7. This CDR3 comprises 15 residues. This chain's CDR3 is CASSPFRGRNEKLFF. CDR3 in DNA: TGTGCCAGCAGTCCCTTCAGGGGGCGGAATGAAAAACTGTTTTTT.

The V gene is TRBV5-1, the J gene TRBJ2-7; D not certain. Germline assignment: CDR1 SGHRS and CDR2 YFSETQ. This CDR3 is built from 12 residues. With 4 bases removed from V and 2 bases from J, the gap between germline ends came to 7 bases. In DNA, the CDR3 is TGCGCCAGCAGCCCAGACACCTACGAGCAGTACTTC. It translates to CASSPDTYEQYF.

This chain links TRBV7-9 with TRBJ2-1, with TRBD2 matching 7 bases. The V gene's germline CDR1 is SEHNR and CDR2 FQNEAQ (reference sequence). The CDR3 has 15 amino acids. V trimming: 5 bases; J trimming: 1 base; junction bases outside the gene matches: 5. This chain's CDR3 is CASSQAGRSYNEQFF. The CDR3 nucleotides are TGTGCCAGCAGCCAAGCGGGAAGGTCCTACAATGAGCAGTTCTTC.

The chain is built from TRBV10-2 and TRBJ1-1; 8 bases are shared with TRBD1. Germline CDR1 reads WSHSY; CDR2 reads SAAADI. The CDR3 is 14 amino acids. V lost 6 bases and J lost 5; bases outside the gene matches: 8. The CDR3 nucleotides read TGCGCCAGCAGGGGACAGGCTTGGGGGACTGAAGCTTTCTTT. It yields the protein CASRGQAWGTEAFF.